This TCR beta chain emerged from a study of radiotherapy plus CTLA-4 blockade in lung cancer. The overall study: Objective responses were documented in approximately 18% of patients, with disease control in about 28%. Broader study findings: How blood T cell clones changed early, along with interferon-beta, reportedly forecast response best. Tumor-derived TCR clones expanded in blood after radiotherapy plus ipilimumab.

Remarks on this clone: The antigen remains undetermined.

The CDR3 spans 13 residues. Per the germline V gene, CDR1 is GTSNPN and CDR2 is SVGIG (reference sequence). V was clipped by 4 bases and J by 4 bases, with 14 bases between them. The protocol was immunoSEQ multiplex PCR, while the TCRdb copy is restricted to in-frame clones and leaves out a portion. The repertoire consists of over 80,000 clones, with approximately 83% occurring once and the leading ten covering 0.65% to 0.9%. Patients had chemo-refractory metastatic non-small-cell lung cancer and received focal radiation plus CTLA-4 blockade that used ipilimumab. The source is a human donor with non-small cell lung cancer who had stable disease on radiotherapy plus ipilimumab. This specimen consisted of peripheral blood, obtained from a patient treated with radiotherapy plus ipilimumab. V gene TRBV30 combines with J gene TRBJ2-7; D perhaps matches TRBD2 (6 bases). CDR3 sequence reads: CAWKEGSGYEQYF. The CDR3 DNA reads TGTGCCTGGAAGGAGGGATCTGGATACGAGCAGTACTTC. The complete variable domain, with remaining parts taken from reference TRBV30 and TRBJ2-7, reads SQTIHQWPATLVQPVGSPLSLECTVEGTSNPNLYWYRQAAGRGLQLLFYSVGIGQISSEVPQNLSASRPQDRQFILSSKKLLLSDSGFYLCAWKEGSGYEQYFGPGTRLTVT.